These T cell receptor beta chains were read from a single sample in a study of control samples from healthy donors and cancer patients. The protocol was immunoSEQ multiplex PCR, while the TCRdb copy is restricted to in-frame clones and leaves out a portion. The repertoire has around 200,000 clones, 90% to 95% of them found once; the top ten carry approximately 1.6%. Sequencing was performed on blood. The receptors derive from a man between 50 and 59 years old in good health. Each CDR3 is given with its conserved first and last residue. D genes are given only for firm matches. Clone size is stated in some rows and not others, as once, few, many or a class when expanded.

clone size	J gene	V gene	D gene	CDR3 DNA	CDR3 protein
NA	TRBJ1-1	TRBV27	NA	TGTGCCAGCAGTCTCCCAGGAGTCACTGAAGCTTTCTTT	CASSLPGVTEAFF
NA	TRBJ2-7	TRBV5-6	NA	TGTGCCAGCAGCTTGGGGTTTGCCTACGAGCAGTACTTC	CASSLGFAYEQYF
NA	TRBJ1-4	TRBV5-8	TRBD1	TGTGCCAGCAGCCCTCGAGGAACAGGGGGAGATGAAAAACTGTTTTTT	CASSPRGTGGDEKLFF
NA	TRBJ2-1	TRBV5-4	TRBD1	TGTGCCAGCAGGTTGTCAGGGGGCGCAGGCTACAATGAGCAGTTCTTC	CASRLSGGAGYNEQFF
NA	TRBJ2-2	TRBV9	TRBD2	TGTGCCAGCAGCGGGACTAGCGGGAGCACCGGGGAGCTGTTTTTT	CASSGTSGSTGELFF
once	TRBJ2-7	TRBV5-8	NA	TGTGCCAGCAGCCCACAGGAATCTAAGGGCGAGCAGTACTTC	CASSPQESKGEQYF
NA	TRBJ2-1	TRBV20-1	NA	TGCAGTGCCTCAGAGAATGAGCAGTTCTTC	CSASENEQFF
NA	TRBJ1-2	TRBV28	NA	TGTGCCAGCAACCGACCCCCCGGGAACTATGGCTACACCTTC	CASNRPPGNYGYTF
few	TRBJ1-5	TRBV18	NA	TGTGCCAGTCGGGACAATCTCAATCAGCCCCAGCATTTT	CASRDNLNQPQHF
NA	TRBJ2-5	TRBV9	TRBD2	TGTGCCAGCAGCGTGGCCGGGACTAGGATCGGGGAGACCCAGTACTTC	CASSVAGTRIGETQYF
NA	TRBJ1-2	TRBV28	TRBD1	TGTGCCAGCAGTCCCCCGGGACAGCCTAACTATGGCTACACCTTC	CASSPPGQPNYGYTF
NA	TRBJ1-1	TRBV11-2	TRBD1	TGTGCCAGCAGCTTAGATCCCTACAGGGGAACAGAAGCTTTCTTT	CASSLDPYRGTEAFF
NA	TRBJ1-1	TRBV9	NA	TGTGCCAGCAGCACGGGAGGGGACACTGAAGCTTTCTTT	CASSTGGDTEAFF
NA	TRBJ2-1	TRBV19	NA	TGTGCCAGTAGTATCACGACCTCAGGGAGCTCCTACAATGAGCAGTTCTTC	CASSITTSGSSYNEQFF
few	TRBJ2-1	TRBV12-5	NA	TGTGCTAGTGGTTTGGCCCTGGGTGACGCCTACAATGAGCAGTTCTTC	CASGLALGDAYNEQFF
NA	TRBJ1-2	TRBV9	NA	TGTGCCAGCTCTCGGGGCCCCGATATAGTTCAGGGCTACACCTTC	CASSRGPDIVQGYTF
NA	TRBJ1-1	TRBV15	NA	TGTGCCACCAGCAGGGACCTTACCGCCCGACATACTGAAGCTTTCTTT	CATSRDLTARHTEAFF
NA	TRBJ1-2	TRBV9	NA	TGTGCCAGCAGCGTTTTGACCGGGGCTAGTGGCTACACCTTC	CASSVLTGASGYTF
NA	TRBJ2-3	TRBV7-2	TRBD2	TGTGCCAGCAGCTTAACTCTCGTAGCGGGGTCCACAGATACGCAGTATTTT	CASSLTLVAGSTDTQYF
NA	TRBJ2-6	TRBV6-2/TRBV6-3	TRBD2	TGTGCCAGCAGTAGACTAGCCGGGGCCAACGTCCTGACTTTC	CASSRLAGANVLTF
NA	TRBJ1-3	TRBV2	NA	TGTGCCAGCAGTGGAACCCGGGCCACCATATATTTT	CASSGTRATIYF
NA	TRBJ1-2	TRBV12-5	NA	TGTGCTAGTGGTCCGGAAAACTATGGCTACACCTTC	CASGPENYGYTF
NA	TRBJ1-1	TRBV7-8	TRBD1	TGTGCCAGCAGCCGGGACAGGGGCACTGAAGCTTTCTTT	CASSRDRGTEAFF
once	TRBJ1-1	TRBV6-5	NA	TGTGCCAGCAGTCCTACATCGAACACTGAAGCTTTCTTT	CASSPTSNTEAFF
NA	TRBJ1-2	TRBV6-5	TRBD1	TGTGCCAGCAGGTACCCCGGGACAGGGACCGGCTACACCTTC	CASRYPGTGTGYTF
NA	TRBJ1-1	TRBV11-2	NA	TGTGCCAGCAGCCCCCGGAGAAGGGGGATGAACACTGAAGCTTTCTTT	CASSPRRRGMNTEAFF
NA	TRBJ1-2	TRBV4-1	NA	TGCGCCAGCAGCCAAGACCCCCGGGGGGCTCTCTATGGCTACACCTTC	CASSQDPRGALYGYTF
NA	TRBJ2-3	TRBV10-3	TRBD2	TGTGCCATCAGAACCCCGATCGGTAGCGGGGGGGGCACAGATACGCAGTATTTT	CAIRTPIGSGGGTDTQYF
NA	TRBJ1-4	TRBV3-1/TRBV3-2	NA	TGTGCCAGCAGCCGAGGGGAGTCGGCAACTAATGAAAAACTGTTTTTT	CASSRGESATNEKLFF
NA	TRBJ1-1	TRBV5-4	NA	TGTGCCAGCAGCTTTGGGGGCCCCTACAGAGCGAACACTGAAGCTTTCTTT	CASSFGGPYRANTEAFF
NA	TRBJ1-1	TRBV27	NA	TGTGCCAGCAGCCAAAGGGGGTGGAACACTGAAGCTTTCTTT	CASSQRGWNTEAFF
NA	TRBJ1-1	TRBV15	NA	TGTGCCACCAGCACCCTAAAGGCTACGGGGGCTGAAGCTTTCTTT	CATSTLKATGAEAFF
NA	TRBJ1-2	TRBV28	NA	TGTGCCAGCAGTGGTGCGGGGGGGGTCTATGGCTACACCTTC	CASSGAGGVYGYTF